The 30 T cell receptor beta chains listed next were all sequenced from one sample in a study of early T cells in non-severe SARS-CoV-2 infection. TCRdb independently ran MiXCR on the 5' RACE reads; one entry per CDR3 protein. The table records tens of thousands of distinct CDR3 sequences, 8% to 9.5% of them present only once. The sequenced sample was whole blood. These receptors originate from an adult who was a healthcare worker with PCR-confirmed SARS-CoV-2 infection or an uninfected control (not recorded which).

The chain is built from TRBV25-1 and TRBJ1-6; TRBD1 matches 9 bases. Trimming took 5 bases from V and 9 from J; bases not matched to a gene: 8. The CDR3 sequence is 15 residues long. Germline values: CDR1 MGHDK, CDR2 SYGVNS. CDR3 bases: TGTGCCAGCAGTTACGGGACAGGGCCTATTTCACCCCTCCACTTT. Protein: CASSYGTGPISPLHF. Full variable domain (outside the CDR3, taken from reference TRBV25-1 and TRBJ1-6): EADIYQTPRYLVIGTGKKITLECSQTMGHDKMYWYQQDPGMELHLIHYSYGVNSTEKGDLSSESTVSRIRTEHFPLTLESARPSHTSQYLCASSYGTGPISPLHFGNGTRLTVT.

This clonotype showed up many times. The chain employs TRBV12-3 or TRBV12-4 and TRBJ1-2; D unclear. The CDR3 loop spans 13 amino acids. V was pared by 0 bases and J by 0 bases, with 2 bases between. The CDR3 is CASSLAANYGYTF. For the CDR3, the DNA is TGTGCCAGCAGTTTAGCAGCTAACTATGGCTACACCTTC.

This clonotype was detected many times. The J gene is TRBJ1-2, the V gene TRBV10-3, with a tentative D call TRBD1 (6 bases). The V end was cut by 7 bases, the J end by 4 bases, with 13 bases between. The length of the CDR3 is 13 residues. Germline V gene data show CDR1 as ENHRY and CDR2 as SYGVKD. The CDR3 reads CAITDARGYGYTF. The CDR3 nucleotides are TGTGCCATCACTGACGCCAGGGGCTATGGCTACACCTTC.

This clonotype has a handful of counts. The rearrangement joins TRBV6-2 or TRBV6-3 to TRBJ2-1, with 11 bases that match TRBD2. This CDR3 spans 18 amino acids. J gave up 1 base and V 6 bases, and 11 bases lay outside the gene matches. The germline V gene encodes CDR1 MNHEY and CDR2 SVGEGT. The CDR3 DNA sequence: TGTGCCAGCAGAAACGCAGGGACTAGCGGAAAGTCCTACAATGAGCAGTTCTTC. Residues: CASRNAGTSGKSYNEQFF.

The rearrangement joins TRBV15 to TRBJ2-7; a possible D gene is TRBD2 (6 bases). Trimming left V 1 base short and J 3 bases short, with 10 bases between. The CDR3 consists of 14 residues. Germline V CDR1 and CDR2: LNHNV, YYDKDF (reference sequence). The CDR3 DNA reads TGTGCCACCAGCAGAGGGGGGGATAACTACGAGCAGTACTTC. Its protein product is CATSRGGDNYEQYF.

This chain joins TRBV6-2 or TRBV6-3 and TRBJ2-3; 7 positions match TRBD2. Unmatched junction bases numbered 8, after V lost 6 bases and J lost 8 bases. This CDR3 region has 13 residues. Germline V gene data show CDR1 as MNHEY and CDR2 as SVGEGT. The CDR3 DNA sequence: TGTGCCAGCAGCCCCCCTAGCGGAGGTACGCAGTATTTT. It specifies CASSPPSGGTQYF.

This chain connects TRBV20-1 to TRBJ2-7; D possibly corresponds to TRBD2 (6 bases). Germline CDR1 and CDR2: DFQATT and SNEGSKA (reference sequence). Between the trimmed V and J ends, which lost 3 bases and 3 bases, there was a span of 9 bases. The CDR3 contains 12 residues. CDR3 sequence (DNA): TGCAGTGCTAGGGAGGGGAGCTACGAGCAGTACTTC. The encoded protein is CSAREGSYEQYF.

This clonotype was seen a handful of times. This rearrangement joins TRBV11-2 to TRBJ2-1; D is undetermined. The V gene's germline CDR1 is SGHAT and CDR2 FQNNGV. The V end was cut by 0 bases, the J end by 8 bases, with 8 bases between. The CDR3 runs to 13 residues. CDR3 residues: CASSLDSRDEQFF. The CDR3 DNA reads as TGTGCCAGCAGCTTAGACTCACGCGATGAGCAGTTCTTC.

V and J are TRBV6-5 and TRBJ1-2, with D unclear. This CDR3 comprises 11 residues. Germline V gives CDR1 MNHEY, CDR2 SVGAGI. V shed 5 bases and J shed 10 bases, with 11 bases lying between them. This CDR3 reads CASSRRGDYTF. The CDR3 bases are TGTGCCAGCAGTCGCCGCGGAGACTACACCTTC.

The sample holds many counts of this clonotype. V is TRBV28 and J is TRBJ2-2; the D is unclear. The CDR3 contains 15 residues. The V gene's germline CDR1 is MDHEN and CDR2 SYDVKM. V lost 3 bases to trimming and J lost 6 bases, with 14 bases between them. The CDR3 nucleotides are TGTGCCAGCAGTTTGAATTCGGAACGGCCCGGGGAGCTGTTTTTT. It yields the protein CASSLNSERPGELFF.

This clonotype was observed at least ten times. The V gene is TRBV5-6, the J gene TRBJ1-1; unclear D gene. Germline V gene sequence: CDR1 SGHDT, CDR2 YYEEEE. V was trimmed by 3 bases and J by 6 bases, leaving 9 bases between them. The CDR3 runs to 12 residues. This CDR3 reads CASSSRASEAFF. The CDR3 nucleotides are TGTGCCAGCAGCTCCCGGGCCTCTGAAGCTTTCTTT.

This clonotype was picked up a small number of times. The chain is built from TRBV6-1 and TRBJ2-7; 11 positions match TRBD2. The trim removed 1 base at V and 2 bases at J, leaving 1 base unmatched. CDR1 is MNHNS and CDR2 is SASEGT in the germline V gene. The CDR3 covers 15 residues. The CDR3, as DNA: TGTGCCAGCAGTGAAGAACTAGCGGGAGCCTACGAGCAGTACTTC. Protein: CASSEELAGAYEQYF.

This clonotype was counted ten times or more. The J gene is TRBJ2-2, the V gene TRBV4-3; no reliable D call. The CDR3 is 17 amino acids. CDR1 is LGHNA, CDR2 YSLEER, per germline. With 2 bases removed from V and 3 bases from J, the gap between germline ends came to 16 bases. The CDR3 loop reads CASSQSPLAVDTGELFF. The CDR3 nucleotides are TGCGCCAGCAGCCAATCACCGCTGGCGGTGGACACCGGGGAGCTGTTTTTT.

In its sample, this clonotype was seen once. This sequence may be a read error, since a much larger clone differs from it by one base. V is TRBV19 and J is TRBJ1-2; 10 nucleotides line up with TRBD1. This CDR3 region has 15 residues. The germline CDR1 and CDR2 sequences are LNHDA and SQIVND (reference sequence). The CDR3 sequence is CPSSIAGTGVIGYTF. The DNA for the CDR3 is TGTCCCAGTAGTATTGCCGGGACAGGGGTTATTGGCTACACCTTC.

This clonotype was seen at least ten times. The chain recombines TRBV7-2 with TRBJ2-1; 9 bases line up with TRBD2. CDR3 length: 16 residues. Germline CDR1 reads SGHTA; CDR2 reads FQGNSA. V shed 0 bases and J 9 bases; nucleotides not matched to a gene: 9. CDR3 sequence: CASSLAGLALGIEQFF. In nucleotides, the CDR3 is TGTGCCAGCAGCTTAGCGGGACTAGCACTAGGGATTGAGCAGTTCTTC.

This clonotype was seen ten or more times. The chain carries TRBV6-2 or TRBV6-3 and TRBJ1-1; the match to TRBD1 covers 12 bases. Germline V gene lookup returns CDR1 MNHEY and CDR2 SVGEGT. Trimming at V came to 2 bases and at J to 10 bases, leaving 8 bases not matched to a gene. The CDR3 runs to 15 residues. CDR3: CASSYPGQGARSAFF. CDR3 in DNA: TGTGCCAGCAGTTACCCGGGACAGGGGGCTCGGTCAGCTTTCTTT.

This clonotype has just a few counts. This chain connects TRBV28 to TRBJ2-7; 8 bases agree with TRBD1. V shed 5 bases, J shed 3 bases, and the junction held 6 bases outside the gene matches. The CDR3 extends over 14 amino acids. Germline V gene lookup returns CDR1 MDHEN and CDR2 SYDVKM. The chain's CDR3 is CASSPGGSYYEQYF. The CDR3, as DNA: TGTGCCAGCAGTCCAGGGGGCAGCTACTACGAGCAGTACTTC. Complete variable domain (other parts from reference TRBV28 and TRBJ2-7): DVKVTQSSRYLVKRTGEKVFLECVQDMDHENMFWYRQDPGLGLRLIYFSYDVKMKEKGDIPEGYSVSREKKERFSLILESASTNQTSMYLCASSPGGSYYEQYFGPGTRLTVT.

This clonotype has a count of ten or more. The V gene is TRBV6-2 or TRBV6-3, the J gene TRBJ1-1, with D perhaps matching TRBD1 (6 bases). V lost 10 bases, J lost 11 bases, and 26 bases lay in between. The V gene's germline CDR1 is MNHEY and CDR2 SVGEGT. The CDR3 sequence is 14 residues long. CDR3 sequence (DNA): TGTGCCACCGCCAATTTTCGGGGGGCGGTGGGGGCTTTCTTT. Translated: CATANFRGAVGAFF.

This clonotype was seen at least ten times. CDR3 bases: TGTGCCAGCGGACTCCCTTACGAGCAGTACTTC. Encoded protein: CASGLPYEQYF. The chain has TRBV27 and TRBJ2-7, with D possibly TRBD2 on 5 matching bases. The germline CDR1 and CDR2 sequences are MNHEY and SMNVEV (reference sequence). With 8 bases removed from V and 4 bases from J, the gap between germline ends came to 9 bases. The CDR3 loop spans 11 amino acids.

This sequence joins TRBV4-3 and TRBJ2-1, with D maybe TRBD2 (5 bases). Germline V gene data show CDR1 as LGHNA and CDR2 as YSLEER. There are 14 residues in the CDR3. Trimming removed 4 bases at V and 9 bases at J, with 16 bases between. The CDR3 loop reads CASSPTGKLGEQFF. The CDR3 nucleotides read TGCGCCAGCAGCCCCACGGGGAAATTGGGTGAGCAGTTCTTC.

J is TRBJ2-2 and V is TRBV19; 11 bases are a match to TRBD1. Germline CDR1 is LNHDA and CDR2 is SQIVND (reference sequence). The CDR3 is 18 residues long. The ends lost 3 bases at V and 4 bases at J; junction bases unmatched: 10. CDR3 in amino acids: CASSISPGTGGFTGELFF. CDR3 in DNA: TGTGCCAGTAGTATCAGCCCCGGGACAGGGGGTTTCACCGGGGAGCTGTTTTTT.

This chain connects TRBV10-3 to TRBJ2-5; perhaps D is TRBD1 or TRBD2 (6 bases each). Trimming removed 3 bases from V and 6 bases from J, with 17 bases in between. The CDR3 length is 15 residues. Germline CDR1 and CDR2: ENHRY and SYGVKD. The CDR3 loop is CAISDPLTGDKTQYF. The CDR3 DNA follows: TGTGCCATCAGTGACCCACTGACGGGGGACAAGACCCAGTACTTC.

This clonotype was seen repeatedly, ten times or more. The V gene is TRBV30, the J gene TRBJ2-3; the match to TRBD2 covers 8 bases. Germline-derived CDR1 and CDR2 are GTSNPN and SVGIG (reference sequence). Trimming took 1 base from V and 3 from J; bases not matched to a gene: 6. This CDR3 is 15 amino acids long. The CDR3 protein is CAWSDRGGFTDTQYF. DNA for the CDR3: TGTGCCTGGAGTGACCGGGGGGGGTTTACAGATACGCAGTATTTT. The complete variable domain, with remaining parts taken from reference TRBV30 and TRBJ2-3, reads SQTIHQWPATLVQPVGSPLSLECTVEGTSNPNLYWYRQAAGRGLQLLFYSVGIGQISSEVPQNLSASRPQDRQFILSSKKLLLSDSGFYLCAWSDRGGFTDTQYFGPGTRLTVL.

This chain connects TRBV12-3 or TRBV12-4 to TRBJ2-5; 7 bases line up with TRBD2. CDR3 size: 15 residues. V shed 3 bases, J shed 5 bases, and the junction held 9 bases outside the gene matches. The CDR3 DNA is TGTGCCAGCAGTTTTGAGCGGGGAGGGGCGGAGACCCAGTACTTC. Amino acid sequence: CASSFERGGAETQYF.

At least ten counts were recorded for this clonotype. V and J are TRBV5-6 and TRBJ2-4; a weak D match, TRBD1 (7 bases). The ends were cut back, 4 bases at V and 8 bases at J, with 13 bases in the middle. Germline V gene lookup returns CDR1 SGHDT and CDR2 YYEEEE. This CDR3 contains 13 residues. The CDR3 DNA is TGTGCCAGCAGCGGAGGGGGCGGGGACATTCAGTACTTC. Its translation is CASSGGGGDIQYF. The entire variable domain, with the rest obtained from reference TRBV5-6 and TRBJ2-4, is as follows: DAGVTQSPTHLIKTRGQQVTLRCSPKSGHDTVSWYQQALGQGPQFIFQYYEEEERQRGNFPDRFSGHQFPNYSSELNVNALLLGDSALYLCASSGGGGDIQYFGAGTRLSVL.

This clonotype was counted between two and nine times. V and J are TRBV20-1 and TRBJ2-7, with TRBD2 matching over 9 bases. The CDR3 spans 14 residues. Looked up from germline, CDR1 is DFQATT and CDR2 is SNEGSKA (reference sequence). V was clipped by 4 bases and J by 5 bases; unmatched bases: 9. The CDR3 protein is CSANLAGVIDEQYF. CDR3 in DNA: TGCAGTGCTAACTTAGCGGGAGTTATCGACGAGCAGTACTTC.

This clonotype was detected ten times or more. The CDR3: CASSLDLVGYTANEQFF. CDR3 coding DNA: TGTGCCAGCAGCTTAGACCTGGTGGGGTACACGGCCAATGAGCAGTTCTTC. J is TRBJ2-1 and V is TRBV7-8; no reliable D call. Between the trimmed V and J ends, which lost 1 base and 6 bases, there was a span of 19 bases. The CDR3 covers 17 residues. Germline-derived CDR1 and CDR2 are SGHVS and FQNEAQ.

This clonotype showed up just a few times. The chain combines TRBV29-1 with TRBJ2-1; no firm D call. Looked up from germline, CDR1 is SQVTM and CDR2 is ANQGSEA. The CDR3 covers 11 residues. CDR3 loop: CSHSRNNEQFF. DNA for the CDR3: TGCAGTCACTCCAGGAACAATGAGCAGTTCTTC.

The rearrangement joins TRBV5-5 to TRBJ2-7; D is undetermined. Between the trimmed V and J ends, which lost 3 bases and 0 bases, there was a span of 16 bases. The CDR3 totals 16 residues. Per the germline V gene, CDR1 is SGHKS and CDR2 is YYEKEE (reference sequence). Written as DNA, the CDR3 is TGTGCCAGCAGCTATGGGTGGGTAAGCGACTCCTACGAGCAGTACTTC. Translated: CASSYGWVSDSYEQYF.

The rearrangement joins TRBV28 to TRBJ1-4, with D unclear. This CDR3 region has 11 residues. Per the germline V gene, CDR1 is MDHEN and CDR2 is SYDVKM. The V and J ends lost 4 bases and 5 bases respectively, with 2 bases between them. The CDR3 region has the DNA TGTGCCAGCAGTTGGAATGAAAAACTGTTTTTT. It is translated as CASSWNEKLFF.